This T cell receptor beta chain comes out of a study of T cell clonotyping in hematopoietic cell transplantation. This CDR3 comprises 13 residues. The ends were cut back, 4 bases at V and 2 bases at J, with 4 bases in the middle. Per the germline V gene, CDR1 is SGHTS and CDR2 is YDEGEE. Clones were read by immunoSEQ multiplex PCR, and TCRdb kept only the in-frame ones, dropping some. In the table there are 6,000 to 7,000 clones, 77% of which are singletons. Sequencing used PBMCs, obtained 100 days after allogeneic stem cell transplant. The source of this sequence is a female patient between 30 and 45 years old who had an allogeneic stem cell transplant, so the T cells may come from the graft donor. Some clones in this sample may be carry-over from other donors' samples. The V gene is TRBV5-8, the J gene TRBJ2-6, with D unresolved. For the CDR3, the DNA is TGTGCCAGCAGCATTGCTGGGGCCAACGTCCTGACTTTC. It is translated as CASSIAGANVLTF.